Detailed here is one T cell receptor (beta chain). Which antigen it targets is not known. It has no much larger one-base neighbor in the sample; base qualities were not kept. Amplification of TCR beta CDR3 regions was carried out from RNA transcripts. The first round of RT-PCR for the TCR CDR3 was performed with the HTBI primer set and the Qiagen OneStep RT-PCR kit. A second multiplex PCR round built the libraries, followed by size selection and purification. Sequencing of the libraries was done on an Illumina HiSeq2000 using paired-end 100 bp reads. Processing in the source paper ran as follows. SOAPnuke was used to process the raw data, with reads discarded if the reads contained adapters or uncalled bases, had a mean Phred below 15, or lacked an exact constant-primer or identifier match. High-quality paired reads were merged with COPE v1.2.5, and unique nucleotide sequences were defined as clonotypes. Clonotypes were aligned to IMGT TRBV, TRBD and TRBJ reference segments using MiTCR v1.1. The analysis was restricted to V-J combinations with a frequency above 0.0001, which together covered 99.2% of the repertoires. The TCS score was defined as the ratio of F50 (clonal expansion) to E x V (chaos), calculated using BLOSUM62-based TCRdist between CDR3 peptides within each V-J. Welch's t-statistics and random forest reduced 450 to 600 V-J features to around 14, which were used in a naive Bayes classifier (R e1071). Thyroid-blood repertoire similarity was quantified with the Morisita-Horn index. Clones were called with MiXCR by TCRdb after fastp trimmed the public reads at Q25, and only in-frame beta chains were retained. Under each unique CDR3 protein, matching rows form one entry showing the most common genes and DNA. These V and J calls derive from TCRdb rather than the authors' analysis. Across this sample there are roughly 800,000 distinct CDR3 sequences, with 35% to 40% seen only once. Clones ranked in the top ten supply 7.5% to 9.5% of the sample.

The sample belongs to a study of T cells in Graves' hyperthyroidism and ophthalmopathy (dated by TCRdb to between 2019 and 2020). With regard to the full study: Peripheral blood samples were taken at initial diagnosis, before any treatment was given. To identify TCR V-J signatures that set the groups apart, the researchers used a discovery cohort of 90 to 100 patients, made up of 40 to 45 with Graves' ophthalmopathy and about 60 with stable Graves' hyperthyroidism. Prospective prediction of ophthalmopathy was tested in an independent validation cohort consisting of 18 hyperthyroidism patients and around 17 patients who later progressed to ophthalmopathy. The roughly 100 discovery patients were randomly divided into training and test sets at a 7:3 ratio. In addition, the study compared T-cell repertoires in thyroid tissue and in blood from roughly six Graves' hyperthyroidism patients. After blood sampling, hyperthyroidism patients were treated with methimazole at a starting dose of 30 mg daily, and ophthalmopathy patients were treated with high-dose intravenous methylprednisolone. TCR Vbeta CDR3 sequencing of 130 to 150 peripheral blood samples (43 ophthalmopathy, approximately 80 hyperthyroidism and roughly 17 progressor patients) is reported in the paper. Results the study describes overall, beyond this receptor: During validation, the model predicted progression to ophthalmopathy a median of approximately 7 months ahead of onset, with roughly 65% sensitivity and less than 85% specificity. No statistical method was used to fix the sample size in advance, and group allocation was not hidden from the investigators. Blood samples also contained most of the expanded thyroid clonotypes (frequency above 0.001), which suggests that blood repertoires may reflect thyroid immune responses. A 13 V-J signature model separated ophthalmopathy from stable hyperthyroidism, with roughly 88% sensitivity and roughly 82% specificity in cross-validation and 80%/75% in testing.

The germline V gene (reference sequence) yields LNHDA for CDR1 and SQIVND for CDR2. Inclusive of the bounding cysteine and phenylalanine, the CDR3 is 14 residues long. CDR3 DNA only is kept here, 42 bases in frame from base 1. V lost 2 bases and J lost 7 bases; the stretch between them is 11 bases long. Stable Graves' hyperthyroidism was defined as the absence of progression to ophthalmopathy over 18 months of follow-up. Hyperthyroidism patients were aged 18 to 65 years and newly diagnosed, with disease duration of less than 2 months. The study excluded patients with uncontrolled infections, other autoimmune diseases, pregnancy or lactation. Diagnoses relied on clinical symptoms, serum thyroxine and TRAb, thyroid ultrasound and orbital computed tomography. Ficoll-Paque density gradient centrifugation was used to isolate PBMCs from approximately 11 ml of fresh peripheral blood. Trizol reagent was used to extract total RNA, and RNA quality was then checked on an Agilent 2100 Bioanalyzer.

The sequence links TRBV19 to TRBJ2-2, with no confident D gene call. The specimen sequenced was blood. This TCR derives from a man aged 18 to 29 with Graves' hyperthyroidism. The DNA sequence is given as TGTGCCAGTAGTATAAACAGTGAACACGGGGAGCTGTTTTTT. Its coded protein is CASSINSEHGELFF.